This TCR beta chain was documented in a study of shared T cell receptors in the human thymus. The repertoire was sequenced with immunoSEQ multiplex PCR; TCRdb's copy has only in-frame clones and lacks some. Here the sample spans under 700,000 clones, approximately 80% being singletons. V gave up 0 bases and J gave up 6 bases; unmatched junction bases: 7. The CDR3 is 15 residues long. The germline V gene has CDR1 MNHEY and CDR2 SMNVEV (reference sequence). This same sample was also part of a study on human thymus T cells. Per that paper: Healthy Finnish infants having corrective surgery for congenital heart defects served as donors. Thymus was obtained from resections taken during corrective heart surgery. Within thymic and blood repertoires, V and J gene usage appeared to be biased. A high degree of thymic repertoire overlap among unrelated individuals was reported in related research.

The TCR comes from a boy less than two years old with a congenital heart defect. The sequenced sample was thymocytes. V is TRBV27 and J is TRBJ2-5, with 7 bases fitting TRBD2. CDR3 bases: TGTGCCAGCAGTTTATCCGGCGGGAGAGGAAAGACCCAGTACTTC. Residues: CASSLSGGRGKTQYF.